This TCR beta chain was sequenced for a study of blood T cell repertoires in COVID-19. Background on the study: The United States, Italy and Spain were the sources of the acute and convalescent COVID-19 samples.

This CDR3 is 15 amino acids long. CDR1 and CDR2 from the germline V gene are SGHRS and YFSETQ. The ends were cut back, 3 bases at V and 4 bases at J, with 14 bases in the middle. Assay: immunoSEQ multiplex PCR; the TCRdb copy retains only in-frame clones and omits some. The sample has around 220,000 clones, roughly 76% seen once; the top ten hold around 5%. Sequences were obtained from peripheral blood. J is TRBJ1-3 and V is TRBV5-1; possible D gene TRBD1, 6 bases. This receptor was obtained from a human donor in a cohort sampled during active COVID-19. The CDR3 DNA reads TGCGCCAGCAGCTCGCAGGGGATTAACGGAAACACCATATATTTT. This translates into CASSSQGINGNTIYF.